These 23 T cell receptor beta chains share one sample of origin, sequenced in a study of cytomegalovirus exposure and HLA in healthy donors. Both 60 Vbeta primers and 13 Jbeta primers went into the PCR. TCRdb's table, derived via immunoSEQ multiplex PCR, lists solely in-frame clones and lacks some. The repertoire has around 150,000 clones, roughly 85% of them found once; the top ten carry approximately 10%. Sequencing was carried out using PBMCs. These TCRs come from a man between 18 and 35 years old in good health and CMV-seropositive.

The sample holds one count of this clone. The V and J genes are TRBV30 and TRBJ2-2, with 8 bases identical to TRBD2. Looked up from germline, CDR1 is GTSNPN and CDR2 is SVGIG (reference sequence). The CDR3 runs to 16 residues. V trimming: 8 bases; J trimming: 5 bases; junction bases outside the gene matches: 16. DNA of the CDR3: TGTGCCGCCCTCCTCCGGGGACTAGTTCGTACCGGGGAGCTGTTTTTT. It translates to CAALLRGLVRTGELFF.

The chain combines TRBV29-1 with TRBJ2-3, with D perhaps matching TRBD1 (6 bases). Trimming removed 6 bases at V and 3 bases at J, with 19 bases between. This CDR3 comprises 15 residues. CDR1 and CDR2 (germline): SQVTM, ANQGSEA. In DNA form, the CDR3 reads TGCAGCGTCCGAACAGGGTTGGGTCGGACAGATACGCAGTATTTT. Translated, it gives CSVRTGLGRTDTQYF.

There are a few counts of this clone. This chain connects TRBV18 to TRBJ1-1; D perhaps matches TRBD1 (5 bases). CDR1 and CDR2 from the germline V gene are KGHSH and LQKENI. The V gene lost 3 bases and the J gene lost 10 bases, with 12 bases spanning the gap. The CDR3 length is 12 residues. CDR3 coding DNA: TGTGCCAGCTCACCTCAGGGTTTTCCAGCTTTCTTT. Amino acids: CASSPQGFPAFF.

The V gene is TRBV27, the J gene TRBJ2-5; D might be TRBD2 (5 bases). V was cut by 8 bases and J by 1 base, with 14 bases left in between. CDR1 and CDR2 from the germline V gene are MNHEY and SMNVEV (reference sequence). This CDR3 has 14 residues. CDR3 protein: CASGPLALQETQYF. The CDR3 nucleotides read TGTGCCAGCGGGCCGCTAGCTCTCCAAGAGACCCAGTACTTC.

The gene calls are TRBV15 and TRBJ2-3; a possible D gene is TRBD1 (7 bases). Germline V lookup: CDR1 LNHNV, CDR2 YYDKDF (reference sequence). This CDR3 comprises 17 residues. The V end was cut by 0 bases, the J end by 0 bases, with 13 bases between. CDR3 region: CATSRDQGGPSTDTQYF. The CDR3 DNA is TGTGCCACCAGCAGAGATCAGGGGGGCCCTAGCACAGATACGCAGTATTTT.

This clone came up many times. The chain uses TRBV5-5 and TRBJ2-3, with unresolved D. The CDR3 spans 15 residues. V was clipped by 0 bases and J by 0 bases, with 8 bases between them. The V gene's germline CDR1 is SGHKS and CDR2 YYEKEE (reference sequence). DNA for the CDR3: TGTGCCAGCAGCTTGGAGCAGGTTAGCACAGATACGCAGTATTTT. Protein: CASSLEQVSTDTQYF.

J is TRBJ2-1 and V is TRBV29-1; 13 bases match TRBD2. Per germline, CDR1 SQVTM and CDR2 ANQGSEA. After removal of 3 bases from V and 9 bases from J, the junction contained 2 bases not matched to a gene. The CDR3 totals 13 residues. The CDR3 loop is CSVDRTSGSEQFF. In nucleotides, the CDR3 is TGCAGCGTTGATCGGACTAGCGGGAGTGAGCAGTTCTTC.

The genes are TRBV14 and TRBJ2-3, with TRBD2 matching 10 bases. The length of the CDR3 is 19 residues. Unmatched junction bases numbered 16, after V lost 3 bases and J lost 4 bases. Germline V lookup: CDR1 SGHDN, CDR2 FVKESK. The CDR3 is CASSHQGLAATWGPDTQYF. The CDR3 DNA reads as TGTGCCAGCAGCCATCAAGGACTAGCGGCCACCTGGGGCCCAGATACGCAGTATTTT.

This chain connects TRBV7-2 to TRBJ2-7; 9 nucleotides line up with TRBD2. After removal of 5 bases from V and 4 bases from J, the junction contained 6 bases not matched to a gene. The germline V gene encodes CDR1 SGHTA and CDR2 FQGNSA. The CDR3 has 14 amino acids. The CDR3 sequence: CASSPGLAGYEQYF. Here the CDR3 DNA reads TGTGCCAGCAGCCCGGGACTAGCTGGGTACGAGCAGTACTTC.

This clone turned up a few times. The chain carries TRBV5-1 and TRBJ2-1, with 9 bases that match TRBD1. This CDR3 comprises 17 residues. In germline, CDR1 is SGHRS, CDR2 YFSETQ. Trimming cost V 7 bases and J 5 bases; bases outside gene matches: 16. The CDR3 DNA sequence: TGCGCCAGCGGCCGGACAGGGGATCACCGAACAAACAATGAGCAGTTCTTC. As protein: CASGRTGDHRTNNEQFF.

The rearrangement uses TRBV5-1 and TRBJ1-4, with D possibly TRBD1 on 6 matching bases. Trimming stripped 5 bases from V and 7 bases from J, with 15 bases between. The CDR3 has 14 amino acids. CDR1 is SGHRS and CDR2 is YFSETQ in the germline V gene. Written as DNA, the CDR3 is TGCGCCAGCAGACTGGGGGCCGACACTGAAAAACTGTTTTTT. It codes for CASRLGADTEKLFF.

This chain links TRBV19 with TRBJ1-2; tentative D call: TRBD1 (5 bases). The germline CDR1 and CDR2 sequences are LNHDA and SQIVND (reference sequence). CDR3 length: 16 residues. Between the trimmed V and J ends, which lost 9 bases and 0 bases, there was a span of 20 bases. Here the CDR3 reads CASSPPSPGSNYGYTF. CDR3 DNA sequence: TGTGCCAGCAGCCCCCCGTCCCCAGGGTCTAACTATGGCTACACCTTC.

The rearrangement uses TRBV6-1 and TRBJ2-7, with a possible D match to TRBD2 (5 bases). In germline, CDR1 is MNHNS, CDR2 SASEGT. Trimming pared 6 bases from V and 7 bases from J, leaving 10 bases between. This CDR3 has 11 residues. CDR3 residues: CASSEGPEQYF. CDR3 nucleotide sequence: TGTGCCAGCAGCGAGGGTCCTGAGCAGTACTTC.

As DNA, the CDR3 is TGTGCCATCAGTGAGTCGCGACAGGAGAATGAAAAACTGTTTTTT. Its protein is CAISESRQENEKLFF. The V and J genes are TRBV10-3 and TRBJ1-4; TRBD1 might be the D (6 bases). V was clipped by 0 bases and J by 5 bases, with 10 bases between them. Germline CDR1 is ENHRY and CDR2 is SYGVKD. The CDR3 has 15 amino acids.

The chain combines TRBV11-2 with TRBJ2-1; a possible D gene is TRBD2 (6 bases). This CDR3 comprises 16 residues. V was shortened by 2 bases and J by 2 bases, with 13 bases between the two germline ends. Germline V gene data show CDR1 as SGHAT and CDR2 as FQNNGV. CDR3: CASSLQSGEAYNEQFF. The CDR3 coding sequence is TGTGCCAGCAGCTTACAGTCGGGGGAAGCCTACAATGAGCAGTTCTTC.

The V and J genes are TRBV28 and TRBJ2-1; 11 bases line up with TRBD2. CDR3 size: 16 residues. With 5 bases clipped from V and 0 bases from J, the junction kept 3 bases outside the gene matches. CDR1 and CDR2 from the germline V gene are MDHEN and SYDVKM. The CDR3 reads CASSPTSGSSYNEQFF. Written as DNA, the CDR3 is TGTGCCAGCAGTCCCACTAGCGGGAGCTCCTACAATGAGCAGTTCTTC.

The chain joins TRBV4-1 to TRBJ2-2, with unresolved D. Per the germline V gene, CDR1 is MGHRA and CDR2 is YSYEKL. V dropped 0 bases and J dropped 4 bases, with 12 bases sitting between them. CDR3 length: 16 amino acids. The CDR3 region is CASSQDQVEITGELFF. In DNA form, the CDR3 reads TGCGCCAGCAGCCAAGATCAAGTCGAGATCACCGGGGAGCTGTTTTTT.

This chain links TRBV5-6 with TRBJ2-7, with TRBD1 identical over 8 bases. V shed 4 bases, J shed 11 bases, and the junction held 14 bases outside the gene matches. The CDR3 contains 14 residues. CDR1 is SGHDT and CDR2 is YYEEEE in the germline V gene. The CDR3 DNA reads as TGTGCCAGCAGCCCCCGGACAGGGCGTGTGGTCGAGTACTTC. Protein product: CASSPRTGRVVEYF.

The V call is TRBV19, the J call TRBJ1-5; D ambiguous. The germline V gene has CDR1 LNHDA and CDR2 SQIVND (reference sequence). The CDR3 contains 15 residues. V was trimmed by 3 bases and J by 0 bases, leaving 9 bases between them. Here the CDR3 DNA reads TGTGCCAGTAGTATGTCGACTTATAGCAATCAGCCCCAGCATTTT. It encodes CASSMSTYSNQPQHF. Complete variable domain (other parts from reference TRBV19 and TRBJ1-5): DGGITQSPKYLFRKEGQNVTLSCEQNLNHDAMYWYRQDPGQGLRLIYYSQIVNDFQKGDIAEGYSVSREKKESFPLTVTSAQKNPTAFYLCASSMSTYSNQPQHFGDGTRLSIL.

As concerns this clone: Lacking the conserved final phenylalanine or tryptophan, this CDR3 likely reflects a read error. The rearrangement joins TRBV19 to TRBJ1-6; TRBD1 might be the D (6 bases). V lost 1 base, J lost 9 bases, and 16 bases lay in between. Germline CDR1 reads LNHDA; CDR2 reads SQIVND (reference sequence). The CDR3 covers 16 residues. CDR3 nucleotides: TGTGCCAGTAGTATAGTGTACGCGGGGGCTAGTTCACCCCTCCACCTT. Encoded protein: CASSIVYAGASSPLHL.

This clone occurred once. CDR3 protein: CASSDWATGELFF. CDR3 DNA sequence: TGTGCCAGCAGTGATTGGGCGACCGGGGAGCTGTTTTTT. The genes are TRBV6-1 and TRBJ2-2; D call uncertain. Germline V gives CDR1 MNHNS, CDR2 SASEGT. This CDR3 region has 13 residues. Trimming took off 3 bases at V and 5 bases at J, with 7 bases between the two ends.

The rearrangement joins TRBV29-1 to TRBJ2-2; 7 bases fit TRBD1. Germline CDR1 is SQVTM and CDR2 is ANQGSEA. The V segment lost 6 bases and the J segment 2 bases; nucleotides outside the gene matches: 3. CDR3 length equals 13 residues. CDR3 in amino acids: CSVGQPNTGELFF. In DNA form, the CDR3 reads TGCAGCGTGGGACAGCCCAACACCGGGGAGCTGTTTTTT.

The rearrangement links TRBV5-6 to TRBJ2-5, with D maybe TRBD1 (5 bases). CDR1 SGHDT and CDR2 YYEEEE come from the germline V gene. Trimming shortened V by 3 bases and J by 4 bases, and 10 bases separated the two germline ends. The CDR3 contains 13 residues. The CDR3, as DNA: TGTGCCAGCAGCTCCCGACAGTTAGAGACCCAGTACTTC. It yields the protein CASSSRQLETQYF.